This T cell receptor beta chain is from a study of T cell responses to AZD1222 COVID-19 vaccine. Study-wide findings and caveats: Nearly half of unique spike-specific TCRs reportedly avoided B.1.351 and B.1.1.7 mutated regions. Most donors were white British and more were female, and clonal diversity was possibly underestimated. Spike-specific TCR breadth and depth were elevated following two AZD1222 doses.

Comments on this clone: Antigen unknown.

The CDR3 spans 14 residues. CDR1 MNHEY and CDR2 SVGAGI come from the germline V gene. V lost 3 bases and J 6 bases, leaving 14 bases between the germline ends. Profiled with immunoSEQ multiplex PCR; TCRdb holds only in-frame clones, not every one. The table includes approximately 150,000 clones, roughly nine tenths detected once. Both about-4-week and about-12-week second-dose recipients were combined. This TCR derives from an adult who received the AZD1222 COVID-19 vaccine. This chain uses TRBV6-5 with TRBJ1-2, with D maybe TRBD1 (5 bases). Here the sequenced sample was peripheral blood, taken 28 days after the second AZD1222 dose. Here the CDR3 DNA reads TGTGCCAGCAGTTATGGGGGGTTGTCTAATGGCTACACCTTC. Residues: CASSYGGLSNGYTF.